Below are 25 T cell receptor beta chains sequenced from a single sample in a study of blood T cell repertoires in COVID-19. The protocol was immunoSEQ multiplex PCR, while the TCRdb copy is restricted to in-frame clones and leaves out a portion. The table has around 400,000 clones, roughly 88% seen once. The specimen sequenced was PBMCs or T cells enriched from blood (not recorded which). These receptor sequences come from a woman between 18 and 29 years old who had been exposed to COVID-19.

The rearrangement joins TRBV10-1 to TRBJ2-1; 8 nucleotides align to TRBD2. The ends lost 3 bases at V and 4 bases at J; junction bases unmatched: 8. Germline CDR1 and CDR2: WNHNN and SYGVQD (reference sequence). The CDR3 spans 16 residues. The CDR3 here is CASSDSRAGVYNEQFF. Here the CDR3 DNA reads TGCGCCAGCAGTGACTCTCGAGCGGGAGTATACAATGAGCAGTTCTTC.

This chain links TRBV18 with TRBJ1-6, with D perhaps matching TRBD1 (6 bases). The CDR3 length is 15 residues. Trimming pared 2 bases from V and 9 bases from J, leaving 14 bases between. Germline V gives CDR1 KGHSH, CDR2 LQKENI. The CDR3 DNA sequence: TGTGCCAGCTCACCAGGGCAGGGGTTATCTTCACCCCTCCACTTT. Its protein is CASSPGQGLSSPLHF.

The CDR3 reads CASSPPTGAYNEQFF. For the CDR3, the DNA is TGTGCCAGCAGCCCCCCGACAGGGGCTTACAATGAGCAGTTCTTC. The chain has TRBV7-2 and TRBJ2-1, with 8 bases matching TRBD1. V lost 5 bases and J lost 4; bases outside the gene matches: 7. Germline V gene sequence: CDR1 SGHTA, CDR2 FQGNSA. The CDR3 is 15 amino acids.

The CDR3 DNA follows: TGTGCCAGCTCACCAGGGACAGGGGTGGGTTCCTACGAGCAGTACTTC. This translates into CASSPGTGVGSYEQYF. The V gene is TRBV18, the J gene TRBJ2-7; 10 nucleotides match TRBD1. Looked up from germline, CDR1 is KGHSH and CDR2 is LQKENI. Losses at the gene ends were 2 bases for V and 1 base for J; bases not matched to a gene: 5. There are 16 residues in the CDR3.

The CDR3 nucleotides are TGCAGTGCTAAGAGGACTCAACCCCTCCACTTT. Amino acid sequence: CSAKRTQPLHF. The V and J genes are TRBV20-1 and TRBJ1-6; D gene unclear. The CDR3 sequence is 11 residues long. From germline, CDR1 is DFQATT and CDR2 SNEGSKA (reference sequence). The ends were cut back, 4 bases at V and 12 bases at J, with 10 bases in the middle.

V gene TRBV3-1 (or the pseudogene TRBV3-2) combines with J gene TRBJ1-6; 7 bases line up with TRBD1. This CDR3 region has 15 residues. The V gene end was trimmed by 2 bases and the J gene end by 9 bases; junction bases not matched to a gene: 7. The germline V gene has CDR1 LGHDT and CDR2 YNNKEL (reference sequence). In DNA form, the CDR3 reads TGTGCCAGCAGCCAAAGGGACAGATCATCTTCACCCCTCCACTTT. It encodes CASSQRDRSSSPLHF.

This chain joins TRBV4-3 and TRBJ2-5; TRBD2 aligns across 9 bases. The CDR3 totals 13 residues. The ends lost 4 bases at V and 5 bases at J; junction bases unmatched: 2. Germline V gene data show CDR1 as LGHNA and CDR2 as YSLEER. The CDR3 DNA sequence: TGCGCCAGCAGCCTCGGACTAGCGGAGACCCAGTACTTC. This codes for CASSLGLAETQYF.

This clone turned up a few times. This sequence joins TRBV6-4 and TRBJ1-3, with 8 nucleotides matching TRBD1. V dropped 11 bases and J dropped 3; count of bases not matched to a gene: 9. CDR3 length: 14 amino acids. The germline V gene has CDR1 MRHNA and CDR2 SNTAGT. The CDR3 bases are TGTGCCCCAGACGGCGGGACAGGTGGAAACACCATATATTTT. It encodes CAPDGGTGGNTIYF.

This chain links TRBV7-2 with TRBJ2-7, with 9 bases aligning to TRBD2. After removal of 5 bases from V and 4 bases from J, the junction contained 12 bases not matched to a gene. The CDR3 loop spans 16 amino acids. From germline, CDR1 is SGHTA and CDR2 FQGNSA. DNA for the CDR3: TGTGCCAGCAGCCCCCATGGGGGTAGCGGGAGTTACGAGCAGTACTTC. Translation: CASSPHGGSGSYEQYF.

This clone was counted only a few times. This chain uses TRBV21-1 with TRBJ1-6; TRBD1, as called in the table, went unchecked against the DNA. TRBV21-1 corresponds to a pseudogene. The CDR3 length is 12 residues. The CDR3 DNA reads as TGTGCCAGCAGGTACAGGGACAGGACCCTCCACTTT. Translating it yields CASRYRDRTLHF.

CDR3 loop: CASSPLPPRGTEAFF. Here the CDR3 DNA reads TGTGCCAGCAGCCCGTTACCACCACGGGGCACTGAAGCTTTCTTT. The rearrangement uses TRBV6-5 and TRBJ1-1; D call uncertain. The V and J ends lost 6 bases and 4 bases respectively, with 18 bases between them. Germline lookup yields CDR1 MNHEY and CDR2 SVGAGI. The CDR3 sequence is 15 residues long.

CDR3 nucleotides: TGTGCCAGCAGCCCCCGGGACATGGGGACCCAGTACTTC. Translation gives CASSPRDMGTQYF. The V call is TRBV12-3 or TRBV12-4, the J call TRBJ2-5; D is perhaps TRBD1 (6 bases). The ends were cut back, 6 bases at V and 7 bases at J, with 15 bases in the middle. This CDR3 is 13 amino acids long.

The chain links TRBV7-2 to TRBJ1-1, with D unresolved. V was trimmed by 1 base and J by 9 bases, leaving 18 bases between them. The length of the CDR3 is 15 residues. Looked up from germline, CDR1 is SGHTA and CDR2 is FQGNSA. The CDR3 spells CASSLGTVSGDQAFF. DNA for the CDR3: TGTGCCAGCAGCTTAGGAACCGTTTCGGGAGATCAAGCTTTCTTT.

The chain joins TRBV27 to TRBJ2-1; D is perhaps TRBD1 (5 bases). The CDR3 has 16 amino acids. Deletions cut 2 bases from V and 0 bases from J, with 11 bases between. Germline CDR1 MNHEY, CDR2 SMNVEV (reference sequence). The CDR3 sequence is CASSLGKGISYNEQFF. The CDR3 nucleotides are TGTGCCAGCAGTTTAGGAAAGGGGATCTCCTACAATGAGCAGTTCTTC.

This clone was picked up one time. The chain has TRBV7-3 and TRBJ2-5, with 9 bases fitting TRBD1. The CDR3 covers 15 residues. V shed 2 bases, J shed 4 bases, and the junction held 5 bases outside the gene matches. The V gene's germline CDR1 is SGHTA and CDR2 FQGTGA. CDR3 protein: CASSLGTGRRETQYF. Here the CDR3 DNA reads TGTGCCAGCAGCTTAGGGACAGGGCGTCGAGAGACCCAGTACTTC.

CDR3 residues: CSVERGHYGYTF. DNA for the CDR3: TGCAGCGTTGAGCGGGGGCACTATGGCTACACCTTC. The chain joins TRBV29-1 to TRBJ1-2; D perhaps matches TRBD1 (6 bases). Germline lookup yields CDR1 SQVTM and CDR2 ANQGSEA. The CDR3 covers 12 residues. Trimming stripped 3 bases from V and 3 bases from J, with 8 bases between.

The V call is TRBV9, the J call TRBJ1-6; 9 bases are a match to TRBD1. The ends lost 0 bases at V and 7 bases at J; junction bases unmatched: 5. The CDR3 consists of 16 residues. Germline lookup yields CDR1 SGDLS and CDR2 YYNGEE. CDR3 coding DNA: TGTGCCAGCAGCGTAGCTCCAGGGACAGGGAATTCACCCCTCCACTTT. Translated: CASSVAPGTGNSPLHF.

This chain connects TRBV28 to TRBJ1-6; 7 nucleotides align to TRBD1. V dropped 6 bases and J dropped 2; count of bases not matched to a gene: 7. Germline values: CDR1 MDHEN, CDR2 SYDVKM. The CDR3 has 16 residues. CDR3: CASRYRGTPYNSPLHF. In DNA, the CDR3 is TGTGCCAGCAGGTACAGGGGAACTCCCTATAATTCACCCCTCCACTTT.

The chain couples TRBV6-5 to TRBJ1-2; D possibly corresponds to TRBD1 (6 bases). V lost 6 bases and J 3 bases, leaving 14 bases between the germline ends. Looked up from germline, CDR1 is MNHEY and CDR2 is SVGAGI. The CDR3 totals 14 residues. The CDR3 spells CASSHAHRDYGYTF. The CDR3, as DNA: TGTGCCAGCAGCCACGCGCACAGGGACTATGGCTACACCTTC.

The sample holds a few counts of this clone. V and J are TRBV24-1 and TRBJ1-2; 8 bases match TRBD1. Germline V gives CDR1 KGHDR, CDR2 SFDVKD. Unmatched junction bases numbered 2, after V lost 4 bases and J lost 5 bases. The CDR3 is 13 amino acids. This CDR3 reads CATSEDRDYGYTF. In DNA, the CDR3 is TGTGCCACCAGTGAGGACAGGGATTATGGCTACACCTTC.

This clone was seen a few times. The DNA of the CDR3 is TGTGCCAGCAGCCAAGACCCTCAGCAGGGCTATGGCTACACCTTC. Its translation: CASSQDPQQGYGYTF. The chain links TRBV14 to TRBJ1-2; a weak D match, TRBD1 (5 bases). The V gene's germline CDR1 is SGHDN and CDR2 FVKESK. Between the trimmed V and J ends, which lost 0 bases and 4 bases, there was a span of 12 bases. CDR3 size: 15 residues.

CDR3 residues: CATKTGNSYNSPLHF. As DNA, the CDR3 is TGTGCCACCAAGACAGGGAACTCCTATAATTCACCCCTCCACTTT. J is TRBJ1-6 and V is TRBV6-5; 7 bases are shared with TRBD1. CDR3 length: 15 amino acids. Per the germline V gene, CDR1 is MNHEY and CDR2 is SVGAGI. Losses at the gene ends were 10 bases for V and 0 bases for J; bases not matched to a gene: 6.

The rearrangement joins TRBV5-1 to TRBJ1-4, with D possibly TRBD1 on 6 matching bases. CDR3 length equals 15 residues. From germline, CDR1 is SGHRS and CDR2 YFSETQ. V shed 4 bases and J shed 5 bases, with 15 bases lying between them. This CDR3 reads CASSPRQAPNEKLFF. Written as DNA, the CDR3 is TGCGCCAGCAGCCCCCGACAGGCCCCGAATGAAAAACTGTTTTTT. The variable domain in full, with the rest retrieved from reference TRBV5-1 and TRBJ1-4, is KAGVTQTPRYLIKTRGQQVTLSCSPISGHRSVSWYQQTPGQGLQFLFEYFSETQRNKGNFPGRFSGRQFSNSRSEMNVSTLELGDSALYLCASSPRQAPNEKLFFGSGTQLSVL.

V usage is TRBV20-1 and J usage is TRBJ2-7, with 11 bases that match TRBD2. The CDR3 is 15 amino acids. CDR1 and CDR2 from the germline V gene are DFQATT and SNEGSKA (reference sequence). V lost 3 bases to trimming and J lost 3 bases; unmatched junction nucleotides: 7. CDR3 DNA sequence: TGCAGTGCTAGTTCCCTAGCGGGAGGTCGCTACGAGCAGTACTTC. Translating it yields CSASSLAGGRYEQYF.

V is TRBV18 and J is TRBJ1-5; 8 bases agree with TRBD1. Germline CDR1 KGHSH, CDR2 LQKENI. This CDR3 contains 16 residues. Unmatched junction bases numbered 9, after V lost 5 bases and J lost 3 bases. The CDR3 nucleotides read TGTGCCAGCTCATCACAGGGGGAAGGCGTCAATCAGCCCCAGCATTTT. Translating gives CASSSQGEGVNQPQHF. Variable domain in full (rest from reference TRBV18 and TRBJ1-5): NAGVMQNPRHLVRRRGQEARLRCSPMKGHSHVYWYRQLPEEGLKFMVYLQKENIIDESGMPKERFSAEFPKEGPSILRIQQVVRGDSAAYFCASSSQGEGVNQPQHFGDGTRLSIL.